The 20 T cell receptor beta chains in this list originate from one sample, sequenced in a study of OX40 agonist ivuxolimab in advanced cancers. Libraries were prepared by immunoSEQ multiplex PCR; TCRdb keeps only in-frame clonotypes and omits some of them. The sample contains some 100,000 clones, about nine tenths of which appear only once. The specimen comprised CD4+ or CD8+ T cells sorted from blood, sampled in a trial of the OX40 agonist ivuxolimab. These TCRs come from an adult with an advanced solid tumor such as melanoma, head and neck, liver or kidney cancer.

CDR3 residues: CASSFEGSYGYTF. Here the CDR3 DNA reads TGTGCCAGCAGCTTCGAAGGGTCCTATGGCTACACCTTC. The chain couples TRBV5-6 to TRBJ1-2; D is unresolved. The V and J ends lost 2 bases and 4 bases respectively, with 9 bases between them. This CDR3 contains 13 residues. Germline CDR1 SGHDT, CDR2 YYEEEE.

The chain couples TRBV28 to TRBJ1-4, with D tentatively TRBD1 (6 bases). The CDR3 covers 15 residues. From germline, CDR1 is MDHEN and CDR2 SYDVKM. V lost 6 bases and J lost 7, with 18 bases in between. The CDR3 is CASSQTTGALEKLFF. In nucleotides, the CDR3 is TGTGCCAGCAGCCAAACAACGGGGGCGCTTGAAAAACTGTTTTTT.

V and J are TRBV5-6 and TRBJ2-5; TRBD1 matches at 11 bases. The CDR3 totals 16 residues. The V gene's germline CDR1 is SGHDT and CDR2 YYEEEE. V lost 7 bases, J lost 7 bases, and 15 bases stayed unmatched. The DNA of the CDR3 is TGTGCCAGCCGAATAAATCCGGGACAGGGGGGAGGGACCCAGTACTTC. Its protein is CASRINPGQGGGTQYF.

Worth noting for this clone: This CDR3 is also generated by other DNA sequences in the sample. CDR3 DNA sequence: TGTGCCAGCAGCCGCTCGGGGCTGGCGGGAGCTTCCTACGAGCAGTACTTC. Translated, it gives CASSRSGLAGASYEQYF. The chain couples TRBV7-8 to TRBJ2-7; 7 bases are a match to TRBD2. V dropped 5 bases and J dropped 1; count of bases not matched to a gene: 14. There are 17 residues in the CDR3. Germline lookup yields CDR1 SGHVS and CDR2 FQNEAQ.

Here the CDR3 reads CASSEFGGGGGNEQFF. CDR3 sequence (DNA): TGTGCCAGCAGTGAATTCGGCGGCGGAGGGGGCAATGAGCAGTTCTTC. The V and J genes are TRBV25-1 and TRBJ2-1; either TRBD1 or TRBD2 may supply D (6 bases each). Germline assignment: CDR1 MGHDK and CDR2 SYGVNS. CDR3 length: 16 residues. V was cut by 1 base and J by 6 bases, with 16 bases left in between.

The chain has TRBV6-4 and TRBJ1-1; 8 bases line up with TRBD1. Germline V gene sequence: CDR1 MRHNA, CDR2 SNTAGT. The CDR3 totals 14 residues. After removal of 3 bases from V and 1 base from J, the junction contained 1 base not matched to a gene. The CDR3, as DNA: TGTGCCAGCAGTGAAGACAGGGGGAACACTGAAGCTTTCTTT. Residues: CASSEDRGNTEAFF.

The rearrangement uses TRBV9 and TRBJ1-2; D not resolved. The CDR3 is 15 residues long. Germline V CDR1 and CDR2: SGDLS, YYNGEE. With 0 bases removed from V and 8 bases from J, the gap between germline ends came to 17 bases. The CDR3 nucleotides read TGTGCCAGCAGCGTAGGCCCCGAGCAGGCCGCCGGCTACACCTTC. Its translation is CASSVGPEQAAGYTF.

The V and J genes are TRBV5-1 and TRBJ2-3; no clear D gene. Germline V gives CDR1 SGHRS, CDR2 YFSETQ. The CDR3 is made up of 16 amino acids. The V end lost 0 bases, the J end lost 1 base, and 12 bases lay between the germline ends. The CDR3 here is CASSLATEQRTDTQYF. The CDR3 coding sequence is TGCGCCAGCAGCTTGGCCACAGAACAACGCACAGATACGCAGTATTTT.

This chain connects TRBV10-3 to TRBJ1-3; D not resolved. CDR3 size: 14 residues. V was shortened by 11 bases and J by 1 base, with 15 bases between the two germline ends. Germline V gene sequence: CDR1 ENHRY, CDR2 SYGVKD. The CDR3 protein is CASQPRESGNTIYF. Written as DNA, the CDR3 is TGTGCCTCACAGCCGCGTGAGTCTGGAAACACCATATATTTT.

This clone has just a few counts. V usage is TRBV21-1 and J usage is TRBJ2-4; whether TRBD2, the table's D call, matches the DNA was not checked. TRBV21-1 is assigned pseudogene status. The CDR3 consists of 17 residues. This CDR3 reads CASSKVSGYLAKNIQYF. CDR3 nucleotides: TGTGCCAGCAGCAAAGTAAGCGGGTACCTAGCCAAAAACATTCAGTACTTC.

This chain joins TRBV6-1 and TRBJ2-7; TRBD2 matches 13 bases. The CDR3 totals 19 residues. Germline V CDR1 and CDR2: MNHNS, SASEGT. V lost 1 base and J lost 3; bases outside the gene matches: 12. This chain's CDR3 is CASSEVGPSGLAGDYEQYF. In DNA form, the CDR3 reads TGTGCCAGCAGTGAAGTCGGCCCCTCCGGACTAGCGGGAGACTACGAGCAGTACTTC.

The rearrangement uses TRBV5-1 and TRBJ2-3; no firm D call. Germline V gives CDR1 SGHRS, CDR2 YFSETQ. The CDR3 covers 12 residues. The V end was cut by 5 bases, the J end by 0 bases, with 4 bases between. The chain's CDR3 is CASRDSTDTQYF. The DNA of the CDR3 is TGCGCCAGCAGGGACAGCACAGATACGCAGTATTTT.

Written as DNA, the CDR3 is TGTGCCAGTAGTGGACCTGGGGCTTTCTTT. As protein: CASSGPGAFF. V is TRBV19 and J is TRBJ1-1; D is ambiguous. The germline V gene encodes CDR1 LNHDA and CDR2 SQIVND (reference sequence). This CDR3 has 10 residues. V was clipped by 5 bases and J by 11 bases, with 9 bases between them.

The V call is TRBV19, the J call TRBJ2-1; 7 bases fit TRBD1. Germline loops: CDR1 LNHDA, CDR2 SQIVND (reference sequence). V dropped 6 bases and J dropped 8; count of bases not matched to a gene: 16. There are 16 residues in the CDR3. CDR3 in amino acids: CASSSRAETGYDEQFF. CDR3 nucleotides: TGTGCCAGTAGCTCCCGGGCCGAGACAGGGTACGATGAGCAGTTCTTC.

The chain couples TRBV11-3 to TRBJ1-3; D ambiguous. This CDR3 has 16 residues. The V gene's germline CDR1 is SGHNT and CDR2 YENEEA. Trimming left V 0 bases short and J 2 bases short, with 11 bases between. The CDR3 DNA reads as TGTGCCAGCAGCTTAGATCGGGGAGCAACTGGAAACACCATATATTTT. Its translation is CASSLDRGATGNTIYF. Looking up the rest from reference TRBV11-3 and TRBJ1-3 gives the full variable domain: EAGVVQSPRYKIIEKKQPVAFWCNPISGHNTLYWYLQNLGQGPELLIRYENEEAVDDSQLPKDRFSAERLKGVDSTLKIQPAELGDSAVYLCASSLDRGATGNTIYFGEGSWLTVV.

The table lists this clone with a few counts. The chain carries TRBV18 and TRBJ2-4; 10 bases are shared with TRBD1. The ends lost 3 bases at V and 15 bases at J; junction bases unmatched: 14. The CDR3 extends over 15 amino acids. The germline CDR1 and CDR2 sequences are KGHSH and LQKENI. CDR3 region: CASSPPPGQGMFRYF. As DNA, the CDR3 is TGTGCCAGCTCACCCCCTCCGGGACAGGGGATGTTTCGGTACTTC.

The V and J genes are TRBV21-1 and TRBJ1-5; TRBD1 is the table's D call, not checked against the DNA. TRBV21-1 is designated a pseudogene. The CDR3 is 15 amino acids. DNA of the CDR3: TGTGCCAGCAGCAGAAGACAGTATAGCAATCAGCCCCAGCATTTT. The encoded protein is CASSRRQYSNQPQHF.

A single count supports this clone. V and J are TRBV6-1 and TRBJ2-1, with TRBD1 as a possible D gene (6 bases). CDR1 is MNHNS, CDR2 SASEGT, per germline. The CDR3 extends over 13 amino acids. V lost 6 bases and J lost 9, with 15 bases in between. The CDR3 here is CASSGTMTGEQFF. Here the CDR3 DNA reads TGTGCCAGCAGCGGGACAATGACGGGTGAGCAGTTCTTC.

CDR3 nucleotide sequence: TGTGCCAGCAGTGGCGGACAGTACCTCTACGAGCAGTACTTC. Translated, it gives CASSGGQYLYEQYF. V usage is TRBV6-1 and J usage is TRBJ2-7, with a possible D match to TRBD1 (6 bases). This CDR3 is 14 amino acids long. V lost 4 bases and J lost 3, with 13 bases in between. CDR1 and CDR2 from the germline V gene are MNHNS and SASEGT.

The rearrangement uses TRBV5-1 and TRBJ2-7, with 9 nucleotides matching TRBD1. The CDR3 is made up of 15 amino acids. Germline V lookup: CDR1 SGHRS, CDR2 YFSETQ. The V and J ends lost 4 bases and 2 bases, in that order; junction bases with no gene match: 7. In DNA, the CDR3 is TGCGCCAGCAGCGAACAAGGGACAGGGACCTACGAGCAGTACTTC. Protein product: CASSEQGTGTYEQYF.